The clone carrying this T cell receptor beta chain has a handful of counts. Its antigen remains unidentified. TCR beta CDR3 region amplification was performed from RNA transcripts. The HTBI primer set was used in a first-round RT-PCR of the TCR CDR3. TCRdb reprocessed the multiplex PCR reads via MiXCR and lists one record per CDR3 protein. This repertoire shows approximately 520,000 distinct CDR3 sequences, roughly 20% found once; its top ten account for 26%. The data were taken from a study of T cells in Graves' hyperthyroidism and ophthalmopathy. The study excluded patients with uncontrolled infection, other autoimmune disease, pregnancy or lactation. Whole-study results and caveats: Model predictions of ophthalmopathy came a median about six months before onset. Most expanded thyroid clonotypes above 0.001 also appeared in blood.

CDR1 LNHDA and CDR2 SQIVND come from the germline V gene (reference sequence). V gave up 5 bases and J gave up 4 bases; unmatched junction bases: 15. CDR3 size: 17 residues. The chain is built from TRBV19 and TRBJ1-1, with 8 bases that match TRBD1. The receptor was isolated from a man in his late teens or twenties with Graves' hyperthyroidism. The specimen sequenced was blood. The CDR3 region has the DNA TGTGCCAGTAGTTCCAGACAGGGGAGTTTAGTCCTCACTGAAGCTTTCTTT. Its protein is CASSSRQGSLVLTEAFF. Filled out from reference TRBV19 and TRBJ1-1, the complete variable domain reads DGGITQSPKYLFRKEGQNVTLSCEQNLNHDAMYWYRQDPGQGLRLIYYSQIVNDFQKGDIAEGYSVSREKKESFPLTVTSAQKNPTAFYLCASSSRQGSLVLTEAFFGQGTRLTVV.